This T cell receptor beta chain originates from a study of blood T cell repertoires in COVID-19. The overall study: Nucleic acid was either cDNA or gDNA, and it came from T cells, B-cell-depleted T cells, or PBMCs.

The CDR3 loop spans 13 amino acids. Germline lookup yields CDR1 GTSNPN and CDR2 SVGIG (reference sequence). After removal of 4 bases from V and 3 bases from J, the junction contained 3 bases not matched to a gene. Per the original data handling: Amplification from reference gene primers served as the basis for estimated nucleated cell counts. Libraries were prepared by immunoSEQ multiplex PCR; TCRdb keeps only in-frame clonotypes and omits some of them. V and J calls and clone size follow that table, whereas D and trimming were derived from the DNA. The table has some 120,000 clones, more than 90% seen once.

The gene calls are TRBV30 and TRBJ1-5; 7 nucleotides match TRBD1. The receptor was isolated from a man over 45 with active COVID-19. Sequencing was done on a sample of peripheral blood. The CDR3 DNA reads TGTGCCTGGACAACAGGGGTCAATCAGCCCCAGCATTTT. It specifies CAWTTGVNQPQHF.